This T cell receptor (beta chain) was documented in a study of T cell repertoires in cytomegalovirus infection. TCRdb redid the calling of the reads with MiXCR, one entry per CDR3 protein. The repertoire holds 350,000 to 450,000 distinct CDR3 sequences, with about a sixth as singletons. This CDR3 region has 14 residues. Looked up from germline, CDR1 is SGHVT and CDR2 is SQSDAQ. With 4 bases removed from V and 3 bases from J, the gap between germline ends came to 10 bases. The chain recombines TRBV7-4 with TRBJ1-5; TRBD1 is a possible D gene (5 bases). The source of this sequence is a human donor in good health (CMV status not recorded). Some clones in this sample may be carry-over from other donors' samples. Sequencing used PBMCs. The CDR3, as DNA: TGTGCCAGCAGCTGGGGGAGCGCCAATCAGCCCCAGCATTTT. Translated: CASSWGSANQPQHF.